The 10 T cell receptor beta chains presented below share a single source sample, sequenced in a study of blood T cell repertoires in COVID-19. The assay was immunoSEQ multiplex PCR, and TCRdb's table has in-frame clones only and misses some. Among some 290,000 clones listed, more than 85% were seen once. The sequenced material came from PBMCs or T cells enriched from blood (not recorded which). Every receptor here comes from a woman in her twenties or thirties who had been exposed to COVID-19.

The chain uses TRBV6-4 and TRBJ1-1; D is unclear. CDR3 length: 13 residues. In germline, CDR1 is MRHNA, CDR2 SNTAGT. V lost 4 bases to trimming and J lost 3 bases, with 9 bases between them. This chain's CDR3 is CASSVEAYTEAFF. The DNA for the CDR3 is TGTGCCAGCAGTGTCGAGGCGTACACTGAAGCTTTCTTT.

This clone was seen a single time. The chain recombines TRBV7-9 with TRBJ2-2; a possible D gene is TRBD1 (5 bases). Germline V gene sequence: CDR1 SEHNR, CDR2 FQNEAQ (reference sequence). CDR3 length equals 13 residues. V lost 4 bases and J 5 bases, leaving 8 bases between the germline ends. Here the CDR3 DNA reads TGTGCCAGCAGCTCACGGACAACCGGGGAGCTGTTTTTT. Translation gives CASSSRTTGELFF.

This clone was counted a single time. The chain has TRBV12-5 and TRBJ1-5; D perhaps matches TRBD1 (5 bases). The CDR3 sequence is 22 residues long. Germline V CDR1 and CDR2: LGHNT, FRNRAP. Trimming took 4 bases from V and 2 from J, leaving 33 bases between them. CDR3 residues: CASGSPLGKGEGSTSGNQPQHF. CDR3 sequence (DNA): TGTGCTAGTGGTTCGCCCCTTGGGAAAGGGGAAGGATCAACTTCGGGCAATCAGCCCCAGCATTTT.

The chain couples TRBV7-9 to TRBJ2-4; possibly TRBD1 for D (5 bases). The length of the CDR3 is 17 residues. Germline V gene sequence: CDR1 SEHNR, CDR2 FQNEAQ (reference sequence). The germline V and J ends were trimmed by 5 bases and 2 bases, with 19 bases remaining between them. The CDR3 reads CASSPPTAVGTKNIQYF. The CDR3 bases are TGTGCCAGCAGCCCCCCGACAGCCGTGGGAACCAAAAACATTCAGTACTTC.

This chain connects TRBV6-5 to TRBJ1-1, with a weak D call TRBD1 (5 bases). The CDR3 covers 15 residues. The V and J ends lost 5 bases and 1 base respectively, with 14 bases between them. The germline CDR1 and CDR2 sequences are MNHEY and SVGAGI. This chain's CDR3 is CASSPEPGPNTEAFF. The CDR3 DNA reads TGTGCCAGCAGTCCCGAGCCAGGGCCGAACACTGAAGCTTTCTTT.

The J gene is TRBJ2-7, the V gene TRBV19; TRBD1 matches 9 bases. Germline V CDR1 and CDR2: LNHDA, SQIVND (reference sequence). The CDR3 has 15 residues. V shed 6 bases, J shed 0 bases, and the junction held 6 bases outside the gene matches. The CDR3, as DNA: TGTGCCAGTAGGAGCCGGGACAGGGCCTCCTACGAGCAGTACTTC. It encodes CASRSRDRASYEQYF.

The chain's CDR3 is CASSFPGRVSLGYTF. The CDR3 coding sequence is TGTGCCAGCAGCTTCCCCGGCAGGGTTTCTCTTGGCTACACCTTC. V usage is TRBV5-6 and J usage is TRBJ1-2; TRBD1 is a possible D gene (5 bases). The V end was cut by 2 bases, the J end by 7 bases, with 18 bases between. The CDR3 runs to 15 residues. Germline values: CDR1 SGHDT, CDR2 YYEEEE.

V gene TRBV7-8 combines with J gene TRBJ1-1; TRBD1 matches 12 bases. Losses at the gene ends were 3 bases for V and 0 bases for J; bases not matched to a gene: 2. This CDR3 contains 16 residues. Germline CDR1 reads SGHVS; CDR2 reads FQNEAQ. Written as DNA, the CDR3 is TGTGCCAGCAGCTTGGGACAGGGGGCTCTGAACACTGAAGCTTTCTTT. Translating it yields CASSLGQGALNTEAFF.

The chain joins TRBV4-1 to TRBJ1-4; TRBD1 might be the D (5 bases). Trimming stripped 3 bases from V and 6 bases from J, with 11 bases between. The CDR3 is 14 residues long. Germline V CDR1 and CDR2: MGHRA, YSYEKL. CDR3 in DNA: TGCGCCAGCAGCCAGGGAGGGGAAGATGAAAAACTGTTTTTT. Its translation: CASSQGGEDEKLFF.

The chain joins TRBV6-5 to TRBJ2-7; possibly TRBD1 for D (6 bases). The germline V gene encodes CDR1 MNHEY and CDR2 SVGAGI. This CDR3 is built from 12 residues. The ends were cut back, 7 bases at V and 4 bases at J, with 11 bases in the middle. Here the CDR3 DNA reads TGTGCCAGCATCAACAGGGAGTACGAGCAGTACTTC. Amino acids: CASINREYEQYF.